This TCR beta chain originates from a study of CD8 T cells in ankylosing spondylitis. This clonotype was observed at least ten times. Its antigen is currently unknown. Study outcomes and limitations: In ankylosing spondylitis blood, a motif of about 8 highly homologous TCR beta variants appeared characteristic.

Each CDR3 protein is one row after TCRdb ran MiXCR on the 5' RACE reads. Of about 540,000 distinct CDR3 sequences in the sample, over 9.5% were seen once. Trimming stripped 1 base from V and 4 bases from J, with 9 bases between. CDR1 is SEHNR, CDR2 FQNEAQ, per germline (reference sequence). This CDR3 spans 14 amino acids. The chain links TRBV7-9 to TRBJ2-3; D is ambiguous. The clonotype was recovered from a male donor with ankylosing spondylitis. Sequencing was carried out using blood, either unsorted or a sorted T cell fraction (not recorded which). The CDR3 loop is CASSLGGGADTQYF. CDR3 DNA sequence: TGTGCCAGCAGCTTAGGCGGTGGAGCAGATACGCAGTATTTT.